This T cell receptor beta chain was identified during a study of beta chain features in type 1 diabetes (dated by TCRdb to the late 2010s). Context from the whole study: Patients and healthy donors did not differ in mean age, gender distribution, total cell number or subset yield. The study compared TCRB repertoires of sorted circulating CD4+ T cell subsets between recently diagnosed type 1 diabetes patients and matched healthy donors. Naive and central memory subsets were obtained from all 30 or so donors, but regulatory and stem cell-like memory subsets were isolated from only 8 patients and roughly 8 healthy donors. A total of around 110,000,000 sorted cells were examined across all samples, and RNA yield correlated strongly with the number of cells per subset.

The entire isolated RNA was reverse transcribed using the High Capacity cDNA Reverse Transcription Kit, and thus expressed TCRB transcripts were sequenced. Deep immunoSEQ sequencing was performed on naive, central memory and regulatory T cell samples, with an average of roughly 3.6 million total reads per sample. Sorted cells were lysed in RLT buffer, and RNA was extracted using DNase-treated RNeasy Micro or Mini kits according to cell number. Each cell subset was processed on its own to prevent cross-contamination, while patient and healthy donor samples were processed together. The immunoSEQ multiplex PCR was used to amplify TCRB sequences from cDNA, generating 87-bp fragments that spanned the CDR3 region. The amplicons were sequenced using the Illumina HiSeq platform. The paper's processing steps were these. PCR bias was corrected computationally using synthetic template baselines, and reads within Hamming distance 2 were collapsed, with unmergeable singletons discarded. Reads were aligned against IMGT so that V, D and J genes, CDR3 length and insertions or deletions at six rearrangement sites could be assigned. Within each subset, clonotype counts were normalized to the number of sorted cells before true diversity and Gini coefficients were calculated with the tcR R package. The overlap coefficient, calculated on TCRB nucleotide sequences, was used to measure repertoire sharing. As a proxy for the pre-selection repertoire, out-of-frame TCRB sequences from naive cells were analyzed. The source is immuneACCESS, and TCRdb retained only in-frame sequences with V and J called. Part of the clones is not carried over; for the studies checked, unresolved V genes explain less than half of this, and the remainder is unexplained. V and J calls and clone size follow that table, whereas D and trimming were derived from the DNA. For this sample there are hundreds of thousands of clones; 11% to 15% appear just once. The ten largest clones capture 0.035% to 0.045% of the sample.

Taken from cysteine to phenylalanine, the CDR3 has 16 residues. The CDR3 DNA has 48 bases and is translated from base 1. Per the germline V gene (reference sequence), SSHAT is the CDR1 and FNYEAQ is the CDR2. This clone was recorded a few times. Its antigen is still unknown. At one boundary the junction diverges from the germline segment, which might be a read error. Each donor gave one peripheral blood draw, roughly 120 mL on average, collected into heparinised tubes. A BD FACSAria II was used to sort naive, central memory, regulatory and stem cell-like memory CD4+ T cells with a panel that included CD45RO, CCR7, CD25, CD127, CD95 and CD27. A purity above 95% was achieved for all sorted populations. PBMCs were isolated right away by Lymphoprep density gradient centrifugation and were stained directly, without culture. So that batch effects would be minimized, each experiment stained and sorted samples in pairs, pairing one healthy donor with one patient.

Overall results and qualifications from the work: Because the HLA sub-analyses included only small numbers of individuals, any influence of HLA type on TCRB rearrangement was left unresolved. In all four CD4+ subsets, TCRB CDR3 length was moderately but significantly shorter in type 1 diabetes patients. Shorter templates might have been favored by PCR, but patient and control samples were amplified and corrected together, so both groups would have been affected equally by any skew. Naive, central memory and regulatory TCRB repertoires appeared to be more similar among patients than among healthy donors. Because cDNA rather than genomic DNA was sequenced, highly expressing activated cells could have been over-represented, although no difference in activation and CD3 levels was found between groups. At VDJ recombination sites, patients with type 1 diabetes made fewer insertions and deleted more nucleotides, a pattern implying thymic rearrangement abnormalities.

In this chain, TRBV7-7 is recombined with TRBJ2-3; the D gene is possibly TRBD1, with 6 bases matching. What was sequenced was naive CD4+ T cells from blood. Taken with the paper, the label for cell subset or site translates to: true naive CD4+ T cells. This sequence originates from a man between 18 and 29 years old with type 1 diabetes. The nucleotides read TGTGCTAGCAGCTTAGCAGCAGGGGCCGGCACAGATACGCAGTATTTT. The translation is CASSLAAGAGTDTQYF.